These T cell receptor beta chains were read from a single sample in a study of cytomegalovirus exposure and HLA in healthy donors. Data came from immunoSEQ multiplex PCR; TCRdb stores just in-frame clones and leaves some out. The repertoire holds more than 100,000 clones, with around 80% as singletons. Sequenced material: PBMCs. These receptors were obtained from a young woman in good health and CMV-seronegative. Both conserved end residues are part of each CDR3. A D gene is named only where the DNA matches it firmly. Clone size is given for some rows only: seen once, a few or many times, or a class if the clone is expanded.

v_gene: TRBV6-6; j_gene: TRBJ2-7; d_gene: TRBD1; abundance: .; CDR3aa: CASSYRTGVEQYF; CDR3nt: TGTGCCAGCAGTTACCGGACAGGGGTCGAGCAGTACTTC
v_gene: TRBV6-5; j_gene: TRBJ1-1; d_gene: .; abundance: once; CDR3aa: CASSPAGGITEAFF; CDR3nt: TGTGCCAGCAGCCCCGCCGGGGGGATAACTGAAGCTTTCTTT
v_gene: TRBV5-1; j_gene: TRBJ2-3; d_gene: TRBD2; abundance: once; CDR3aa: CASRDGTSTDTQYF; CDR3nt: TGCGCCAGCAGGGACGGGACTAGCACGGATACGCAGTATTTT
v_gene: TRBV7-9; j_gene: TRBJ1-4; d_gene: TRBD1; abundance: once; CDR3aa: CASSSEGQGREKLFF; CDR3nt: TGTGCCAGCAGCTCAGAGGGACAGGGACGAGAAAAACTGTTTTTT
v_gene: TRBV9; j_gene: TRBJ2-7; d_gene: TRBD1; abundance: .; CDR3aa: CASNFAGGWGEQYF; CDR3nt: TGTGCCAGCAATTTTGCAGGGGGCTGGGGCGAGCAGTACTTC
v_gene: TRBV2; j_gene: TRBJ2-3; d_gene: TRBD2; abundance: once; CDR3aa: CASIGRVLLGTQYF; CDR3nt: TGTGCCTCAATAGGGAGGGTTTTATTGGGTACGCAGTATTTT
v_gene: TRBV5-1; j_gene: TRBJ1-1; d_gene: .; abundance: .; CDR3aa: CASSLGYGTEAFF; CDR3nt: TGCGCCAGCAGCTTGGGCTATGGTACTGAAGCTTTCTTT
v_gene: TRBV27; j_gene: TRBJ2-5; d_gene: TRBD2; abundance: .; CDR3aa: CASSLGAGGRVETQYF; CDR3nt: TGTGCCAGCAGTTTAGGAGCGGGAGGGCGTGTTGAGACCCAGTACTTC
v_gene: TRBV5-1; j_gene: TRBJ2-3; d_gene: TRBD2; abundance: .; CDR3aa: CASSLRTSGTTDTQYF; CDR3nt: TGCGCCAGCAGCTTGAGGACTAGCGGGACCACAGATACGCAGTATTTT
v_gene: TRBV5-5; j_gene: TRBJ2-7; d_gene: .; abundance: .; CDR3aa: CASSFGHISYEQYF; CDR3nt: TGTGCCAGCAGCTTTGGGCACATCTCCTACGAGCAGTACTTC
v_gene: TRBV5-1; j_gene: TRBJ2-3; d_gene: .; abundance: .; CDR3aa: CASSPPGEGTDTQYF; CDR3nt: TGCGCCAGCAGCCCCCCGGGGGAGGGCACAGATACGCAGTATTTT
v_gene: TRBV6-6; j_gene: TRBJ2-7; d_gene: .; abundance: few; CDR3aa: CASRTGLELNYEQYF; CDR3nt: TGTGCCAGCAGGACGGGACTCGAACTCAACTACGAGCAGTACTTC
v_gene: TRBV6-6; j_gene: TRBJ2-5; d_gene: TRBD2; abundance: .; CDR3aa: CASSPRVAGWVETQYF; CDR3nt: TGTGCCAGCAGCCCTCGGGTAGCGGGATGGGTAGAGACCCAGTACTTC
v_gene: TRBV28; j_gene: TRBJ1-1; d_gene: .; abundance: .; CDR3aa: CASTERVSPKGTEAFF; CDR3nt: TGTGCCAGCACCGAGAGGGTTAGCCCTAAGGGCACTGAAGCTTTCTTT
v_gene: TRBV18; j_gene: TRBJ2-1; d_gene: .; abundance: .; CDR3aa: CASEEGKGYEQFF; CDR3nt: TGTGCCAGCGAGGAGGGAAAGGGGTATGAGCAGTTCTTC
v_gene: TRBV5-1; j_gene: TRBJ1-2; d_gene: TRBD1; abundance: .; CDR3aa: CASSDGQGDIGDYTF; CDR3nt: TGCGCCAGCAGCGATGGACAGGGGGATATAGGAGACTACACCTTC
v_gene: TRBV7-2; j_gene: TRBJ2-1; d_gene: TRBD2; abundance: .; CDR3aa: CASSLASGGYNEQFF; CDR3nt: TGTGCCAGCAGCTTAGCTAGCGGGGGCTACAATGAGCAGTTCTTC
v_gene: TRBV6-1; j_gene: TRBJ1-4; d_gene: TRBD1; abundance: .; CDR3aa: CASSPFGTGEGKLFF; CDR3nt: TGTGCCAGCTCACCGTTTGGGACAGGGGAGGGAAAACTGTTTTTT